Below are 16 T cell receptor beta chains sequenced from a single sample in a study of blood T cells in healthy people across ages. A sample-barcoded 5' primer and a J-beta primer mix were used in a second PCR of roughly 7 to 11 cycles. TCRdb redid the calling of the 5' RACE reads with MiXCR, one entry per CDR3 protein. The sample holds over 1,500,000 distinct CDR3 sequences, 35% to 50% seen once. Sequences were obtained from blood. These receptors all stem from a human donor in good health.

Worth noting for this clonotype: A junction end diverges from the germline sequence, so it may reflect a read error. J is TRBJ1-4 and V is TRBV5-1, with TRBD1 matching 7 bases. The CDR3 covers 15 residues. Looked up from germline, CDR1 is SGHRS and CDR2 is YFSETQ. CDR3 DNA: TGCGCCAGCAGCCCGACAGGGCGGACTAATGAAAAACTGGTTTTT. Residues: CASSPTGRTNEKLVF.

This clonotype was seen a single time. Its ends do not fully match the called genes, so a read error is possible. The rearrangement uses TRBV5-6 and TRBJ1-2; maybe TRBD1 (5 bases). From germline, CDR1 is SGHDT and CDR2 YYEEEE. The CDR3 extends over 13 amino acids. CDR3 amino acids: CASGLGDNYGYTF. In DNA form, the CDR3 reads TGTGCCAGCGGCTTGGGGGATAACTATGGCTACACCTTC.

The chain employs TRBV13 and TRBJ2-4; possibly TRBD1 for D (6 bases). The J call is in doubt because the DNA end fits TRBJ2-7 better. Germline CDR1 PRHDT, CDR2 FYEKMQ (reference sequence). The CDR3 has 13 residues. The DNA for the CDR3 is TGTGCCAGCCGGGGACAACAGGGTTACGAGCAGTACTTC. Translation: CASRGQQGYEQYF.

This clonotype was counted ten times or more. CDR3 residues: CASSQDYRSVDYEQYF. DNA of the CDR3: TGCGCCAGCAGCCAAGATTATCGTTCAGTGGACTACGAGCAGTACTTC. J is TRBJ2-7 and V is TRBV4-3; D remains unclear. Germline CDR1 LGHNA, CDR2 YSLEER. Deletions cut 0 bases from V and 3 bases from J, with 15 bases between. The CDR3 extends over 16 amino acids.

This clonotype was detected a few times. The J gene is TRBJ1-2, the V gene TRBV7-2; unclear D gene. Trimming removed 5 bases from V and 8 bases from J, with 15 bases in between. This CDR3 spans 13 amino acids. Per germline, CDR1 SGHTA and CDR2 FQGNSA. The DNA of the CDR3 is TGTGCCAGCAGCCCCTGGCTGGGGAGAGGCTACACCTTC. It specifies CASSPWLGRGYTF. Looking up the rest from reference TRBV7-2 and TRBJ1-2 gives the full variable domain: GAGVSQSPSNKVTEKGKDVELRCDPISGHTALYWYRQSLGQGLEFLIYFQGNSAPDKSGLPSDRFSAERTGGSVSTLTIQRTQQEDSAVYLCASSPWLGRGYTFGSGTRLTVV.

This chain uses TRBV18 with TRBJ1-2; a weak D match, TRBD1 (6 bases). Germline CDR1 KGHSH, CDR2 LQKENI. V dropped 5 bases and J dropped 2 bases, with 15 bases sitting between them. The CDR3 consists of 15 residues. The chain's CDR3 is CASSRAQGSNYGYTF. CDR3 DNA sequence: TGTGCCAGCTCAAGAGCACAGGGCTCGAACTATGGCTACACCTTC.

This chain connects TRBV29-1 to TRBJ2-7, with 9 bases identical to TRBD2. This CDR3 comprises 13 residues. Looked up from germline, CDR1 is SQVTM and CDR2 is ANQGSEA. The J segment lost 4 bases and the V segment lost 6 bases, leaving 7 bases of the junction unmatched. For the CDR3, the DNA is TGCAGCGTCAAGGGACTAGCAGCGTACGAGCAGTACTTC. Its translation: CSVKGLAAYEQYF.

The chain uses TRBV7-9 and TRBJ2-5, with D uncertain. Trimming stripped 5 bases from V and 11 bases from J, with 15 bases between. Germline V gene lookup returns CDR1 SEHNR and CDR2 FQNEAQ (reference sequence). The CDR3 is made up of 12 amino acids. CDR3 amino acids: CASSGNGDEQYF. CDR3 DNA sequence: TGTGCCAGCAGCGGAAATGGGGATGAGCAGTACTTC.

This clonotype was seen only a few times. The junction departs from germline at one end; a sequencing error may be responsible. This chain links TRBV11-2 with TRBJ2-5; no definite D call. CDR3 size: 12 residues. Germline V CDR1 and CDR2: SGHAT, FQNNGV. DNA of the CDR3: TGTGCCAGCAGCTTAAGTTTGGAGACCCGGTACTTC. Protein: CASSLSLETRYF.

The chain joins TRBV20-1 to TRBJ1-2; D uncertain. The CDR3 extends over 14 amino acids. Looked up from germline, CDR1 is DFQATT and CDR2 is SNEGSKA (reference sequence). V was clipped by 5 bases and J by 2 bases, with 15 bases between them. The CDR3 reads CSAREAGGNYGYTF. Here the CDR3 DNA reads TGCAGTGCTCGTGAAGCTGGAGGGAACTATGGCTACACCTTC.

The V and J genes are TRBV12-3 or TRBV12-4 and TRBJ1-1, with D uncertain. V gave up 2 bases and J gave up 6 bases, with 13 bases separating them. The CDR3 loop spans 14 amino acids. DNA for the CDR3: TGTGCCAGCAGTTTACGGGCAGCACAAGCTGAAGCTTTCTTT. Its translation is CASSLRAAQAEAFF.

This clonotype appeared a few times. V is TRBV15 and J is TRBJ2-7; 7 bases are a match to TRBD1. CDR3 length equals 17 residues. Germline CDR1 reads LNHNV; CDR2 reads YYDKDF (reference sequence). With 4 bases clipped from V and 2 bases from J, the junction kept 14 bases outside the gene matches. Here the CDR3 reads CATSNYDRDRTTYEQYF. The CDR3 nucleotides are TGTGCCACCAGCAACTACGACAGGGATCGAACCACCTACGAGCAGTACTTC.

The chain employs TRBV7-2 and TRBJ2-5; the D gene could be TRBD1 or TRBD2 (6 bases each). The CDR3 loop spans 16 amino acids. Between the trimmed V and J ends, which lost 4 bases and 5 bases, there was a span of 20 bases. Germline CDR1 reads SGHTA; CDR2 reads FQGNSA. CDR3 amino acids: CASSSSLRGPLETQYF. The DNA of the CDR3 is TGTGCCAGCAGCTCGTCCCTCCGGGGGCCGTTGGAGACCCAGTACTTC.

There are a few counts of this clonotype. This chain links TRBV10-3 with TRBJ1-2; D perhaps matches TRBD1 (5 bases). Trimming took off 3 bases at V and 3 bases at J, with 8 bases between the two ends. Germline assignment: CDR1 ENHRY and CDR2 SYGVKD. This CDR3 comprises 13 residues. This chain's CDR3 is CAISDRGDYGYTF. CDR3 coding DNA: TGTGCCATCAGTGATCGGGGCGACTATGGCTACACCTTC.

In this sample, this clonotype turned up a few times. The rearrangement links TRBV28 to TRBJ2-5; no reliable D call. CDR1 MDHEN and CDR2 SYDVKM come from the germline V gene. There are 15 residues in the CDR3. Trimming pared 7 bases from V and 8 bases from J, leaving 23 bases between. The CDR3: CASTPLTGRRYTQYF. Written as DNA, the CDR3 is TGTGCCAGCACCCCTCTGACCGGGCGCAGGTACACCCAGTACTTC.

In its sample, this clonotype was seen a few times. Here the CDR3 reads CASTRTGGTSYEQYF. CDR3 sequence (DNA): TGTGCCAGCACGAGGACAGGGGGCACCTCCTACGAGCAGTACTTC. The chain combines TRBV6-2 or TRBV6-3 with TRBJ2-7; 11 bases line up with TRBD1. V shed 7 bases, J shed 0 bases, and the junction held 5 bases outside the gene matches. The CDR3 length is 15 residues. CDR1 and CDR2 from the germline V gene are MNHEY and SVGEGT.